One and the same sample provided the 24 T cell receptor beta chains below, sequenced in a study of Graves' ophthalmopathy and Graves' hyperthyroidism. Amplification from RNA transcripts yielded the TCR beta CDR3 regions. RT-PCR was first run with HTBI primers, then multiplex PCR in a second round. TCRdb processed the multiplex PCR reads anew with MiXCR; each CDR3 protein has one entry. The sample gives roughly 610,000 distinct CDR3 sequences, 22% of which show up once; approximately 6.9% is in the top ten. The sample comprised peripheral blood. The receptors come from a woman aged 18-29 years with stable Graves' hyperthyroidism. Some clones in this sample may be carry-over from other donors' samples.

The sample holds a few counts of this clonotype. The J gene is TRBJ2-7, the V gene TRBV29-1; 7 positions match TRBD1. Per germline, CDR1 SQVTM and CDR2 ANQGSEA. J lost 3 bases, V lost 2 bases, and 7 bases had no gene match. The CDR3 is 14 residues long. The CDR3 here is CSVEYVGQSYEQYF. CDR3 DNA: TGCAGCGTTGAATATGTGGGACAGAGCTACGAGCAGTACTTC.

This clonotype was seen more than once but under ten times. The chain uses TRBV6-1 and TRBJ2-7; the match to TRBD1 covers 8 bases. After removal of 6 bases from V and 6 bases from J, the junction contained 13 bases not matched to a gene. The CDR3 covers 15 residues. Looked up from germline, CDR1 is MNHNS and CDR2 is SASEGT. The CDR3 here is CASSLARQGKSEQYF. DNA of the CDR3: TGTGCCAGCAGCCTAGCCCGACAGGGGAAGAGCGAGCAGTACTTC.

The table lists this clonotype with many counts. Compared with germline, one end of the junction differs, possibly owing to a read error. J is TRBJ2-2 and V is TRBV27; D not resolved. Germline CDR1 and CDR2: MNHEY and SMNVEV (reference sequence). The CDR3 sequence is 14 residues long. In DNA form, the CDR3 reads TGTGCCAGCAGTCTATCCGTAACGTTCGGGGAGCTGTTTTTT. Protein sequence: CASSLSVTFGELFF.

This chain joins TRBV6-2 or TRBV6-3 and TRBJ2-7; 9 bases line up with TRBD1. Losses at the gene ends were 6 bases for V and 1 base for J; bases not matched to a gene: 10. The CDR3 contains 16 residues. Per germline, CDR1 MNHEY and CDR2 SVGEGT. The chain's CDR3 is CASSQPATGGSYEQYF. The CDR3, as DNA: TGTGCCAGCAGCCAACCCGCGACAGGGGGATCCTACGAGCAGTACTTC.

This clonotype came up many times. The chain joins TRBV19 to TRBJ1-2; the match to TRBD1 covers 7 bases. Germline assignment: CDR1 LNHDA and CDR2 SQIVND (reference sequence). V was clipped by 3 bases and J by 10 bases; unmatched bases: 8. The CDR3 has 13 residues. The CDR3 loop reads CASSITGDGFYTF. DNA for the CDR3: TGTGCCAGTAGTATTACAGGGGACGGGTTCTACACCTTC. The variable domain in full, with the rest retrieved from reference TRBV19 and TRBJ1-2, is DGGITQSPKYLFRKEGQNVTLSCEQNLNHDAMYWYRQDPGQGLRLIYYSQIVNDFQKGDIAEGYSVSREKKESFPLTVTSAQKNPTAFYLCASSITGDGFYTFGSGTRLTVV.

The sample holds many counts of this clonotype. The chain is built from TRBV11-1 and TRBJ1-6; D perhaps matches TRBD1 (5 bases). In germline, CDR1 is SGHAT, CDR2 FQDESV (reference sequence). Trimming left V 5 bases short and J 5 bases short, with 34 bases between. The CDR3 consists of 22 residues. The CDR3 is CASSPQRSGGEPIPLNNSPLHF. As DNA, the CDR3 is TGTGCCAGCAGCCCGCAACGGAGCGGGGGAGAGCCCATTCCTCTGAATAATTCACCCCTCCACTTT. Based on the CDR3 plus reference TRBV11-1 and TRBJ1-6, the full variable domain is EAEVAQSPRYKITEKSQAVAFWCDPISGHATLYWYRQILGQGPELLVQFQDESVVDDSQLPKDRFSAERLKGVDSTLKIQPAELGDSAMYLCASSPQRSGGEPIPLNNSPLHFGNGTRLTVT.

This clonotype was detected many times. The genes are TRBV24-1 and TRBJ1-1, with unresolved D. Germline lookup yields CDR1 KGHDR and CDR2 SFDVKD. Trimming took off 2 bases at V and 4 bases at J, with 7 bases between the two ends. This CDR3 has 13 residues. The CDR3 loop reads CATSDWGGTEAFF. In DNA, the CDR3 is TGTGCCACCAGTGATTGGGGTGGCACTGAAGCTTTCTTT.

This clonotype was detected many times. J is TRBJ1-5 and V is TRBV12-3 or TRBV12-4, with a tentative D call TRBD1 (6 bases). Deletions cut 3 bases from V and 6 bases from J, with 15 bases between. The CDR3 contains 15 residues. CDR3 nucleotides: TGTGCCAGCAGTTTGGGGGGGGCGGGAGGTCAGCCCCAGCATTTT. Protein sequence: CASSLGGAGGQPQHF.

The chain couples TRBV10-3 to TRBJ2-2, with 7 nucleotides matching TRBD2. The germline gives CDR1 ENHRY, CDR2 SYGVKD. The CDR3 has 16 amino acids. The V segment lost 0 bases and the J segment 4 bases; nucleotides outside the gene matches: 5. The DNA of the CDR3 is TGTGCCATCAGTGAGTCGTTGCGGGAGAGCACCGGGGAGCTGTTTTTT. Translation: CAISESLRESTGELFF.

Here the CDR3 DNA reads TGTGCCTGGAGGGAGTCGACAGCCTGGAATTCACCCCTCCACTTT. Amino acids: CAWRESTAWNSPLHF. The chain couples TRBV30 to TRBJ1-6, with D perhaps TRBD1 (5 bases). Trimming left V 3 bases short and J 7 bases short, with 16 bases between. This CDR3 contains 15 residues. Germline V gives CDR1 GTSNPN, CDR2 SVGIG (reference sequence).

Turning to this clonotype: A much larger clone lies a single base off, so this may be a read error. The chain couples TRBV9 to TRBJ2-7, with 14 bases identical to TRBD2. The CDR3 runs to 16 residues. V lost 4 bases to trimming and J lost 6 bases; unmatched junction nucleotides: 9. Germline V CDR1 and CDR2: SGDLS, YYNGEE. CDR3 sequence (DNA): TGTGCCAGCAGCTCGACTAGCGGGAGGGCATGGGGCGAGCAGTACTTC. It translates to CASSSTSGRAWGEQYF.

This clonotype was counted many times. The chain uses TRBV20-1 and TRBJ1-5, with TRBD1 matching over 9 bases. Per the germline V gene, CDR1 is DFQATT and CDR2 is SNEGSKA (reference sequence). Trimming at V came to 4 bases and at J to 1 base, leaving 2 bases not matched to a gene. This CDR3 is 14 amino acids long. CDR3 region: CSAKQGASNQPQHF. The CDR3 DNA is TGCAGTGCTAAACAGGGGGCAAGCAATCAGCCCCAGCATTTT.

Comments on this clonotype: A read error is possible here, since a much larger clone lies one base away. This chain links TRBV6-2 or TRBV6-3 with TRBJ1-2; 10 nucleotides align to TRBD1. The V gene's germline CDR1 is MNHEY and CDR2 SVGEGT. The CDR3 sequence is 15 residues long. J lost 3 bases, V lost 5 bases, and 6 bases had no gene match. CDR3 sequence reads: CASSTPTGGDYGYTF. The CDR3 DNA reads as TGTGCCAGCAGTACCCCGACAGGGGGCGACTATGGCTACACCTTC.

This clonotype was picked up many times. The chain has TRBV20-1 and TRBJ1-6; D is possibly TRBD1 (5 bases). Trimming removed 7 bases at V and 5 bases at J, with 15 bases between. Germline V CDR1 and CDR2: DFQATT, SNEGSKA (reference sequence). The length of the CDR3 is 14 residues. The CDR3 region is CSGAGTPNNSPLHF. The CDR3 DNA reads TGCAGTGGGGCAGGGACCCCGAATAATTCACCCCTCCACTTT.

This clonotype was counted only a few times. This rearrangement joins TRBV19 to TRBJ2-5; TRBD2 agrees at 10 bases. The CDR3 extends over 16 amino acids. Germline V gene sequence: CDR1 LNHDA, CDR2 SQIVND (reference sequence). The trim removed 3 bases at V and 5 bases at J, leaving 9 bases unmatched. The CDR3 sequence is CASSIGTSVQRETQYF. The CDR3, as DNA: TGTGCCAGTAGTATTGGGACTAGCGTTCAAAGGGAGACCCAGTACTTC.

This clonotype was seen at least ten times. The chain links TRBV15 to TRBJ1-1; no clear D gene. V lost 1 base to trimming and J lost 1 base, with 4 bases between them. The CDR3 contains 13 residues. CDR1 is LNHNV and CDR2 is YYDKDF in the germline V gene (reference sequence). The CDR3 here is CATSRAGNTEAFF. CDR3 DNA sequence: TGTGCCACCAGCAGAGCGGGGAACACTGAAGCTTTCTTT.

Many counts were recorded for this clonotype. The chain links TRBV12-3 or TRBV12-4 to TRBJ1-2; D remains unclear. V was shortened by 8 bases and J by 8 bases, with 12 bases between the two germline ends. The CDR3 loop spans 11 amino acids. In nucleotides, the CDR3 is TGTGCCAGCTATGGGGTGTACGGCTACACCTTC. It is translated as CASYGVYGYTF.

There are many counts of this clonotype. The chain is built from TRBV19 and TRBJ1-1; no reliable D call. The CDR3 sequence is 12 residues long. Germline lookup yields CDR1 LNHDA and CDR2 SQIVND (reference sequence). Deletions cut 2 bases from V and 4 bases from J, with 5 bases between. The CDR3 is CASSITSTEAFF. For the CDR3, the DNA is TGTGCCAGTAGTATAACCTCCACTGAAGCTTTCTTT.

The table lists this clonotype with many counts. V usage is TRBV20-1 and J usage is TRBJ2-2, with D possibly being TRBD2 (6 bases). Deletions cut 2 bases from V and 2 bases from J, with 9 bases between. The CDR3 totals 14 residues. Looked up from germline, CDR1 is DFQATT and CDR2 is SNEGSKA (reference sequence). The CDR3 DNA follows: TGCAGTGCTAGAAGGGACTTTAACACCGGGGAGCTGTTTTTT. Protein product: CSARRDFNTGELFF.

In this sample, this clonotype turned up a few times. The J gene is TRBJ2-7, the V gene TRBV14, with a possible D match to TRBD2 (6 bases). The germline V and J ends were trimmed by 1 base and 6 bases, with 16 bases remaining between them. This CDR3 contains 15 residues. Germline V gene lookup returns CDR1 SGHDN and CDR2 FVKESK. The CDR3 here is CASSQVAGLRAEQYF. Here the CDR3 DNA reads TGTGCCAGCAGCCAAGTGGCTGGACTACGGGCCGAGCAGTACTTC. Looking up the rest from reference TRBV14 and TRBJ2-7 gives the full variable domain: EAGVTQFPSHSVIEKGQTVTLRCDPISGHDNLYWYRRVMGKEIKFLLHFVKESKQDESGMPNNRFLAERTGGTYSTLKVQPAELEDSGVYFCASSQVAGLRAEQYFGPGTRLTVT.

This clonotype was observed a handful of times. The chain is built from TRBV7-9 and TRBJ1-2; D remains ambiguous. Germline V gene sequence: CDR1 SEHNR, CDR2 FQNEAQ (reference sequence). The CDR3 has 12 amino acids. The V and J ends lost 1 base and 7 bases respectively, with 7 bases between them. The CDR3 DNA reads as TGTGCCAGCAGCTTAGGGTTTGCTGGCTACACCTTC. It yields the protein CASSLGFAGYTF.

The chain combines TRBV5-1 with TRBJ1-1; D not certain. The CDR3 totals 13 residues. Germline V gives CDR1 SGHRS, CDR2 YFSETQ. Trimming pared 7 bases from V and 3 bases from J, leaving 13 bases between. The CDR3 DNA sequence: TGCGCCAGCCGCAGAGAGCCCTACACTGAAGCTTTCTTT. It encodes CASRREPYTEAFF.

The chain employs TRBV12-3 or TRBV12-4 and TRBJ1-1, with D possibly TRBD1 on 6 matching bases. The CDR3 contains 16 residues. Trimming pared 5 bases from V and 1 base from J, leaving 17 bases between. The CDR3 protein is CASSPGVGIPNTEAFF. The CDR3 nucleotides are TGTGCCAGCAGTCCAGGGGTGGGGATACCGAACACTGAAGCTTTCTTT.

The chain recombines TRBV5-5 with TRBJ1-5; 7 positions match TRBD1. Trimming removed 4 bases from V and 3 bases from J; junction bases left unmatched: 4. Germline assignment: CDR1 SGHKS and CDR2 YYEKEE (reference sequence). The length of the CDR3 is 14 residues. The CDR3 protein is CASSTGQINQPQHF. The CDR3 DNA is TGTGCCAGCAGCACGGGACAGATCAATCAGCCCCAGCATTTT. The full variable domain, completed using reference TRBV5-5 and TRBJ1-5, is DAGVTQSPTHLIKTRGQQVTLRCSPISGHKSVSWYQQVLGQGPQFIFQYYEKEERGRGNFPDRFSARQFPNYSSELNVNALLLGDSALYLCASSTGQINQPQHFGDGTRLSIL.